The clone carrying this T cell receptor beta chain rates as medium-sized. TCRdb redid the calling of the PCR reads with MiXCR, one entry per CDR3 protein. The repertoire holds approximately 3,200 distinct CDR3 sequences, with 25% to 30% as singletons. The sample is drawn from a study of immune characterization of retroperitoneal liposarcoma. Sequenced: tumor tissue. This TCR was sampled from a female donor with retroperitoneal liposarcoma.

The CDR3 here is CASSQGTGTGYTF. The CDR3 bases are TGCGCCAGCAGCCAAGGGACAGGGACCGGCTACACCTTC. The V call is TRBV4-1, the J call TRBJ1-2; 8 nucleotides line up with TRBD1. Germline V gene lookup returns CDR1 MGHRA and CDR2 YSYEKL. V lost 1 base and J lost 8; bases outside the gene matches: 3. This CDR3 has 13 amino acids.